This T cell receptor beta chain was found in a study of CXCR3-negative and CXCR3-positive naive CD8 T cells. As to this clonotype: Its matching antigen is unknown.

Study outcomes and limitations: Both naive subsets carried similar amounts of surface CD5, so TCR strength was inferred from TRB CDR3 properties. TRBV-TRBJ usage was alike in naive CXCR3-negative and CXCR3-positive cells but differed in memory cells.

The CDR3 loop spans 14 amino acids. Germline-derived CDR1 and CDR2 are SGHVS and FNYEAQ. UMI-labeled 5' RACE TRB cDNA libraries were prepared from the cells. TCRdb processed the 5' RACE reads again and assigns one entry to each CDR3 protein, with no DNA. The listing contains 75,000 to 95,000 distinct CDR3 sequences. The source is a human donor in good health. Some clones in this sample may be carry-over from other donors' samples. What was sequenced was naive CXCR3- CD8+ T cells from blood. The subset: CD45RO-CCR7+CD27+CD95- naive CD8+ T cells lacking CXCR3 (TNR3-). This sequence joins TRBV7-6 and TRBJ2-5. CDR3 in amino acids: CASSFSRTGETQYF.